This section outlines one T cell receptor beta chain sequence together with its context. These data originate in a study of blood T cells in healthy people across ages. Combining a sample-barcoded 5' primer with a J-beta primer mix, a second PCR ran for roughly 7 to 12 cycles. TCRdb fed the 5' RACE reads into MiXCR, producing one record per CDR3 protein. The data show some 1.6 million distinct CDR3 sequences, approximately 32% seen once. Sequenced: blood. The origin of this receptor is a woman in her 30s in good health.

The CDR3 DNA reads as TGCGCCAGCACCCCGAGACAGGGCACCGGGGAGCTGTTTTTT. Its protein product is CASTPRQGTGELFF. The chain links TRBV5-1 to TRBJ2-2; 7 bases fit TRBD1. Unmatched junction bases numbered 6, after V lost 6 bases and J lost 4 bases. The germline CDR1 and CDR2 sequences are SGHRS and YFSETQ. This CDR3 is built from 14 residues.